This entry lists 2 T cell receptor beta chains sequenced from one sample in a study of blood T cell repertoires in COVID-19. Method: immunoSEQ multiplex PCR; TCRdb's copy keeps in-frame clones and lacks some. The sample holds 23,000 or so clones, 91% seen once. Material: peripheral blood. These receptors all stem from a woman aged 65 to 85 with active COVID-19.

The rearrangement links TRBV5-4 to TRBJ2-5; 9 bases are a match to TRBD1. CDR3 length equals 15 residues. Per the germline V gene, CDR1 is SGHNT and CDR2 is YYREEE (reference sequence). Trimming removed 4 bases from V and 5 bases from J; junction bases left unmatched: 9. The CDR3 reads CASSKLGQGQETQYF. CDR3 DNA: TGTGCCAGCAGCAAACTTGGACAGGGGCAGGAGACCCAGTACTTC.

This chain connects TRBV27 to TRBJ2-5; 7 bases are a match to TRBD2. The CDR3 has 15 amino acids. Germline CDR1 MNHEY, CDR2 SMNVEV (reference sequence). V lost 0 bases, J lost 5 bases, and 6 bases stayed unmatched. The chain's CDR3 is CASSLSDLAEETQYF. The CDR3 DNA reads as TGTGCCAGCAGTTTATCTGATCTAGCGGAGGAGACCCAGTACTTC.